This is a list of T cell receptor beta chains from one sample in a study of blood T cell repertoires in COVID-19. The table came from immunoSEQ multiplex PCR; TCRdb's copy has only in-frame clones and leaves some out. Of roughly 250,000 clones listed, approximately 85% were seen once; the top ten hold approximately 2%. Sequencing used PBMCs or T cells enriched from blood (not recorded which). These receptors were collected from a woman between 50 and 59 years old who had recovered from COVID-19. CDR3s include the opening cysteine and the closing phenylalanine or tryptophan. The order of the fields is CDR3 protein, J gene, V gene, CDR3 length, clone size. Clone size is given for some rows only: seen once, a few or many times, or a class if the clone is expanded.

CDR3 protein: CASSYNLGGGNTEAFF
J gene: TRBJ1-1
V gene: TRBV6-5
CDR3 length: 16
clone size: NA

CDR3 protein: CASSIVPGGNQPQHF
J gene: TRBJ1-5
V gene: TRBV19
CDR3 length: 15
clone size: NA

CDR3 protein: CASSEGLSSYNEQFF
J gene: TRBJ2-1
V gene: TRBV9
CDR3 length: 15
clone size: NA

CDR3 protein: CASSRGTGATGELFF
J gene: TRBJ2-2
V gene: TRBV5-1
CDR3 length: 15
clone size: NA

CDR3 protein: CATSQDRVNQPQHF
J gene: TRBJ1-5
V gene: TRBV24-1
CDR3 length: 14
clone size: NA

CDR3 protein: CASSLAPSGGTDTQYF
J gene: TRBJ2-3
V gene: TRBV5-1
CDR3 length: 16
clone size: once

CDR3 protein: CATSTRGEQGWANEKLFF
J gene: TRBJ1-4
V gene: TRBV15
CDR3 length: 18
clone size: NA

CDR3 protein: CASLGTGEKLFF
J gene: TRBJ1-4
V gene: TRBV28
CDR3 length: 12
clone size: NA

CDR3 protein: CASSLGGTEQETQYF
J gene: TRBJ2-5
V gene: TRBV5-1
CDR3 length: 15
clone size: NA

CDR3 protein: CASSVGGTAGGNTIYF
J gene: TRBJ1-3
V gene: TRBV9
CDR3 length: 16
clone size: NA

CDR3 protein: CASSEHQDQPQHF
J gene: TRBJ1-5
V gene: TRBV6-1
CDR3 length: 13
clone size: NA

CDR3 protein: CASSFRFQGSTGELFF
J gene: TRBJ2-2
V gene: TRBV5-1
CDR3 length: 16
clone size: NA

CDR3 protein: CASSQDFSGGDYEQYF
J gene: TRBJ2-7
V gene: TRBV3-1/TRBV3-2
CDR3 length: 16
clone size: NA

CDR3 protein: CASSQGQSGANVLTF
J gene: TRBJ2-6
V gene: TRBV7-9
CDR3 length: 15
clone size: NA

CDR3 protein: CASSWRLAGGIQFF
J gene: TRBJ2-1
V gene: TRBV27
CDR3 length: 14
clone size: NA

CDR3 protein: CASSSGQGFNSPLHF
J gene: TRBJ1-6
V gene: TRBV4-1
CDR3 length: 15
clone size: few

CDR3 protein: CASSTGTSYEQYF
J gene: TRBJ2-7
V gene: TRBV27
CDR3 length: 13
clone size: NA

CDR3 protein: CAWSVARDVDTQYF
J gene: TRBJ2-3
V gene: TRBV30
CDR3 length: 14
clone size: NA

CDR3 protein: CASKNGPGELFF
J gene: TRBJ2-2
V gene: TRBV3-1/TRBV3-2
CDR3 length: 12
clone size: NA

CDR3 protein: CASSPLGLTNTGELFF
J gene: TRBJ2-2
V gene: TRBV7-2
CDR3 length: 16
clone size: NA

CDR3 protein: CASSSAGVANEKLFF
J gene: TRBJ1-4
V gene: TRBV28
CDR3 length: 15
clone size: NA

CDR3 protein: CASSLWAGMEYGYTF
J gene: TRBJ1-2
V gene: TRBV28
CDR3 length: 15
clone size: once

CDR3 protein: CASSEDGDGYTF
J gene: TRBJ1-2
V gene: TRBV2
CDR3 length: 12
clone size: NA

CDR3 protein: CATSRDWNGIYNEQFF
J gene: TRBJ2-1
V gene: TRBV15
CDR3 length: 16
clone size: NA